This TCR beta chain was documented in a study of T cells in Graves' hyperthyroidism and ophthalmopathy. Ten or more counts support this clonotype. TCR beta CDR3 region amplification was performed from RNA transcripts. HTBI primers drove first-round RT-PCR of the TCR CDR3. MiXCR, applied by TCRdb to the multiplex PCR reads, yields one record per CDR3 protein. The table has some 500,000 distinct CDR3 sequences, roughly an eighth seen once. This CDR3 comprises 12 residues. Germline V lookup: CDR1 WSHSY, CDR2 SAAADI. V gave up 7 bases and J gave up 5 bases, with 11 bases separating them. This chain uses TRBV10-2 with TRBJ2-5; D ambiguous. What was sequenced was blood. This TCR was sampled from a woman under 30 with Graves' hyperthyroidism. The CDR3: CASNRVGETQYF. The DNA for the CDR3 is TGCGCCAGCAACAGAGTTGGGGAGACCCAGTACTTC.